This T cell receptor beta chain was sequenced in a study of cytomegalovirus exposure and HLA in healthy donors. Study-wide results and caveats: Earlier results showed most TCR beta V segments being productive about 87% or about 30% of the time. CMV antigen specificity was confirmed in vitro for a few CMV-associated chains. In a later analysis, TCR beta V- and J-gene trimming was associated with a missense DCLRE1C variant.

This clone was counted once. Its antigen is currently unknown. J lost 6 bases, V lost 6 bases, and 8 bases had no gene match. The CDR3 loop spans 14 amino acids. Germline values: CDR1 ENHRY, CDR2 SYGVKD. Amplification used 60 Vbeta primers and 13 Jbeta primers. The data were produced by immunoSEQ multiplex PCR, yet TCRdb's version contains in-frame clones alone and is incomplete. Of more than 200,000 clones listed, approximately 80% were seen once; the top ten hold approximately 0.22%. This receptor was obtained from a girl aged 2-10 years in good health and CMV-seronegative. Sequenced sample: PBMCs. This chain connects TRBV10-3 to TRBJ2-3, with 8 bases identical to TRBD2. The CDR3 DNA is TGTGCCATCAGACCGGGACTAGACTCCGATACGCAGTATTTT. Its protein is CAIRPGLDSDTQYF.